This T cell receptor (beta chain) was identified in a study of graft-versus-host responses after intestinal transplantation. Across the study: All recipients were transplanted with multivisceral, liver-intestinal, or isolated intestinal grafts. For approximately three years after anti-thymocyte globulin induction, all recipients took tacrolimus and steroids.

The repertoire was sequenced with immunoSEQ multiplex PCR; TCRdb's copy has only in-frame clones and lacks some. The repertoire has roughly 110,000 clones, approximately 88% of them found once; the top ten carry about 0.75%. Concerning this clone: Its antigen remains unidentified.

The CDR3 spans 15 residues. The V gene is TRBV21-1, the J gene TRBJ2-3; TRBD1, the D gene given by the table, was not confirmed from the DNA. TRBV21-1 is a pseudogene locus. The specimen was unstimulated CD4+ T cells sorted from spleen or lymph node cells, collected before transplant. This TCR was recovered from a human donor who was the organ donor for an intestinal transplant. In DNA form, the CDR3 reads TGTGCCAGCAGGAAGGGTCGGACAAGCACAGATACGCAGTATTTT. Encoded protein: CASRKGRTSTDTQYF.